Listed below are T cell receptor beta chains from one sample, sequenced in a study of T cells after yellow fever vaccination. A single record per CDR3 protein comes from TCRdb applying MiXCR to the 5' RACE reads. The table records 200,000 to 250,000 distinct CDR3 sequences, roughly 3.3% of them present only once. The source was CD4+ T cells sorted from PBMCs, collected 10 days after the yellow fever booster vaccination. The receptor source for this set is a young man who received the YFV17D yellow fever vaccine. Both conserved end residues are part of each CDR3. Each record gives: CDR3 protein, CDR3 DNA, clone size, D gene, V gene, J gene, CDR3 length. A D gene is named only where the DNA matches it firmly. A row's size may be missing; if present it is once, few, many or a size class.

CDR3aa: CASSLIDRGSTFF
CDR3nt: TGTGCCAGCAGCTTAATAGACAGGGGTTCGACTTTCTTC
abundance: few
d_gene: TRBD1
v_gene: TRBV7-2
j_gene: TRBJ2-1
len: 13

CDR3aa: CSLRGGAKDEQFF
CDR3nt: TGCAGCCTGAGGGGGGGGGCCAAGGATGAGCAGTTCTTC
abundance: .
d_gene: .
v_gene: TRBV29-1
j_gene: TRBJ2-1
len: 13

CDR3aa: CASSLAGDREEKLFF
CDR3nt: TGCGCCAGCAGCTTGGCCGGGGACAGGGAGGAAAAACTGTTTTTT
abundance: .
d_gene: TRBD1
v_gene: TRBV5-1
j_gene: TRBJ1-4
len: 15

CDR3aa: CASSDATANTEAFF
CDR3nt: TGTGCCAGCAGTGATGCGACAGCGAACACTGAAGCTTTCTTT
abundance: few
d_gene: .
v_gene: TRBV2
j_gene: TRBJ1-1
len: 14

CDR3aa: CATRVQGASDTQYF
CDR3nt: TGTGCCACCCGGGTACAGGGGGCGTCGGATACGCAGTATTTT
abundance: .
d_gene: TRBD1
v_gene: TRBV5-6
j_gene: TRBJ2-3
len: 14

CDR3aa: CASTYGGEGTDTQYF
CDR3nt: TGTGCCAGCACCTATGGGGGGGAGGGCACAGATACGCAGTATTTT
abundance: few
d_gene: TRBD2
v_gene: TRBV12-3/TRBV12-4
j_gene: TRBJ2-3
len: 15

CDR3aa: CASSGSGVDTDTQYF
CDR3nt: TGCGCCAGCAGCGGCTCAGGGGTTGACACAGATACGCAGTATTTT
abundance: many
d_gene: .
v_gene: TRBV5-1
j_gene: TRBJ2-3
len: 15

CDR3aa: CASSLRGGADEQFF
CDR3nt: TGTGCCAGCAGTTTACGCGGGGGGGCCGATGAGCAGTTCTTC
abundance: .
d_gene: TRBD2
v_gene: TRBV12-3/TRBV12-4
j_gene: TRBJ2-1
len: 14

CDR3aa: CSASVPGAYNEQFF
CDR3nt: TGCAGTGCTAGTGTCCCTGGCGCCTACAATGAGCAGTTCTTC
abundance: many
d_gene: .
v_gene: TRBV20-1
j_gene: TRBJ2-1
len: 14

CDR3aa: CASSLRWGASNSNQPQHF
CDR3nt: TGTGCCAGCAGCTTACGTTGGGGGGCCAGTAATAGCAATCAGCCCCAGCATTTT
abundance: few
d_gene: .
v_gene: TRBV7-2
j_gene: TRBJ1-5
len: 18

CDR3aa: CASSLHAGTRAYEQYF
CDR3nt: TGTGCCAGCAGCCTCCACGCCGGGACTCGAGCCTACGAGCAGTACTTC
abundance: few
d_gene: .
v_gene: TRBV3-1
j_gene: TRBJ2-7
len: 16

CDR3aa: CASMRTGSYEQYF
CDR3nt: TGTGCCAGCATGCGGACAGGGTCCTACGAGCAGTACTTC
abundance: many
d_gene: TRBD1
v_gene: TRBV12-3/TRBV12-4
j_gene: TRBJ2-7
len: 13

CDR3aa: CASWRGGTGELFF
CDR3nt: TGTGCCAGCTGGCGGGGGGGCACCGGGGAGCTGTTTTTT
abundance: many
d_gene: TRBD2
v_gene: TRBV3-1
j_gene: TRBJ2-2
len: 13

CDR3aa: CSARNHRGESYNEQFF
CDR3nt: TGCAGTGCTAGAAACCACAGGGGGGAGTCCTACAATGAGCAGTTCTTC
abundance: .
d_gene: TRBD1
v_gene: TRBV20-1
j_gene: TRBJ2-1
len: 16

CDR3aa: CASSSPWAGELFF
CDR3nt: TGTGCCAGCAGCTCACCATGGGCCGGGGAGCTGTTTTTT
abundance: many
d_gene: .
v_gene: TRBV4-2
j_gene: TRBJ2-2
len: 13

CDR3aa: CASSIENQNTGELFF
CDR3nt: TGTGCCAGTAGTATTGAAAACCAGAACACCGGGGAGCTGTTTTTT
abundance: few
d_gene: .
v_gene: TRBV19
j_gene: TRBJ2-2
len: 15

CDR3aa: CASSLIDAGGGPEAFF
CDR3nt: TGTGCCAGCAGCTTGATCGACGCAGGGGGCGGCCCTGAAGCTTTCTTT
abundance: few
d_gene: TRBD1
v_gene: TRBV5-6
j_gene: TRBJ1-1
len: 16